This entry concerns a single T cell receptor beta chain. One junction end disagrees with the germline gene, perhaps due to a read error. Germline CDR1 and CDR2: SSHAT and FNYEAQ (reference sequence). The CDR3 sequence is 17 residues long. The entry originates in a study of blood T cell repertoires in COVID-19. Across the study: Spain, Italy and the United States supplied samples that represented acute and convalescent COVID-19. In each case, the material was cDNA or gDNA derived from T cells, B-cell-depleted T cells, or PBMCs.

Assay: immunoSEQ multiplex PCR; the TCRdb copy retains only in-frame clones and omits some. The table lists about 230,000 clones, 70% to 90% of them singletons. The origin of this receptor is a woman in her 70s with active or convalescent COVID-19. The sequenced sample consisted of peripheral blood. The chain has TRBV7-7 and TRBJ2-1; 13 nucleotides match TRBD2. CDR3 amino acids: CASSFPGLAGAPDEQFF. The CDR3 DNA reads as TGTGCTAGCAGCTTCCCCGGACTAGCGGGAGCACCGGATGAGCAGTTCTTC.